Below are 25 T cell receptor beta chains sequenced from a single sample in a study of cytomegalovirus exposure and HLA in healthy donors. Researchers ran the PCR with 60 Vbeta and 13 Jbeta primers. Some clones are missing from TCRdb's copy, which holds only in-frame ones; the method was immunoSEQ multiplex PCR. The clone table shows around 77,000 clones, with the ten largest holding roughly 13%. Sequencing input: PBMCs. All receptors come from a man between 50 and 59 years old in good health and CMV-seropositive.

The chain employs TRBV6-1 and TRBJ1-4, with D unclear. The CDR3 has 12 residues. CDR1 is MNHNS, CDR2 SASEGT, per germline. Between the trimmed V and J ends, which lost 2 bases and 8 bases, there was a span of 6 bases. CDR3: CASSERLEKLFF. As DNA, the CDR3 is TGTGCCAGCAGTGAACGGTTGGAAAAACTGTTTTTT.

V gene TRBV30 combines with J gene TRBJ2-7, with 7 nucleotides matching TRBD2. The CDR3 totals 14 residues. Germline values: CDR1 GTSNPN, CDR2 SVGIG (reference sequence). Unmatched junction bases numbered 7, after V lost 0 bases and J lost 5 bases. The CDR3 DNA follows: TGTGCCTGGAGTGTCGGGGGGACCCCGGACGAGCAGTACGTC. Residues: CAWSVGGTPDEQYV.

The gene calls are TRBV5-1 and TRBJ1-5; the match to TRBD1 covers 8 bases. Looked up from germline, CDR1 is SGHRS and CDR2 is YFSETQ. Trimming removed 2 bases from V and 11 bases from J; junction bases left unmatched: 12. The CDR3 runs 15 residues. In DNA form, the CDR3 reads TGCGCCAGCAGCTTAGGACAGGGATCTAGGGAGGCCCAGCATTTT. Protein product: CASSLGQGSREAQHF.

The CDR3 region is CATSRDIEGSGEAFF. CDR3 sequence (DNA): TGTGCCACCAGCAGAGATATAGAGGGAAGCGGTGAAGCTTTCTTT. This chain joins TRBV15 and TRBJ1-1, with D unresolved. The CDR3 sequence is 15 residues long. V dropped 0 bases and J dropped 7 bases, with 15 bases sitting between them. Germline CDR1 and CDR2: LNHNV and YYDKDF (reference sequence).

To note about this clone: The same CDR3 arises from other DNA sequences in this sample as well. CDR3 nucleotides: TGTGCCAGCAGCGATCCTGGGTCGGACAGAGCCTACGAGCAGTACTTC. It encodes CASSDPGSDRAYEQYF. V gene TRBV2 combines with J gene TRBJ2-7; TRBD1 might be the D (6 bases). V was pared by 6 bases and J by 2 bases, with 20 bases between. This CDR3 spans 16 amino acids. Germline-derived CDR1 and CDR2 are SNHLY and FYNNEI.

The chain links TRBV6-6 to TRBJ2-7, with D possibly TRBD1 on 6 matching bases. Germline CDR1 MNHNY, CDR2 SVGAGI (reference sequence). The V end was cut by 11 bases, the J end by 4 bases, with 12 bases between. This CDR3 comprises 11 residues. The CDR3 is CALGGPYEQYF. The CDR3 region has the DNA TGTGCCCTTGGGGGCCCATACGAGCAGTACTTC.

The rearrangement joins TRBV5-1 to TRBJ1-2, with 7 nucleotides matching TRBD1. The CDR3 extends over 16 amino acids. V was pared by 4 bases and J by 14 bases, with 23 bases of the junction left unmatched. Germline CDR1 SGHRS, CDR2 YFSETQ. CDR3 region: CASSINTGDANYGGTF. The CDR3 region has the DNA TGCGCCAGCAGCATAAATACAGGGGACGCTAACTATGGAGGAACCTTC.

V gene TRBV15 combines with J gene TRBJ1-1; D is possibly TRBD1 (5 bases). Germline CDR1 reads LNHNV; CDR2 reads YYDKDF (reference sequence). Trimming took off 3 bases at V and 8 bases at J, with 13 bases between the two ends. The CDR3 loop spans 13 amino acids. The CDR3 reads CATSSGGAREAFF. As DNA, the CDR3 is TGTGCCACCAGCAGTGGCGGGGCCCGCGAAGCTTTCTTT.

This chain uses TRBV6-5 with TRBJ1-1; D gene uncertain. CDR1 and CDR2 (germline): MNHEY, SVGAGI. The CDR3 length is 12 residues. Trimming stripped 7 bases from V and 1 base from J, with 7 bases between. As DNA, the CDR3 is TGTGCCAGCAAGGAGGGGAACACTGAAGCTTTCTTT. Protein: CASKEGNTEAFF.

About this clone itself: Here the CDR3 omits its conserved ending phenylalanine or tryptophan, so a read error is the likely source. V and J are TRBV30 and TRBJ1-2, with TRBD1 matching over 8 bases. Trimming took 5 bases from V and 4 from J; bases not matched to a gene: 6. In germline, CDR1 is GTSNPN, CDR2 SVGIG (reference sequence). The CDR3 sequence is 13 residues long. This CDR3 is CAWYQGAPYGYTS. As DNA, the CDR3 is TGTGCCTGGTACCAGGGGGCCCCCTATGGCTACACCTCC.

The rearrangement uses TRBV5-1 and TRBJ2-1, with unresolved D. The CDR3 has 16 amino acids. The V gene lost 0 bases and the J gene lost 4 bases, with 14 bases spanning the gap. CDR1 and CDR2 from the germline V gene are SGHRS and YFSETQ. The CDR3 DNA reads TGCGCCAGCAGCTTGGCCGTGGAGATCGCTTACAATGAGCAGTTCTTC. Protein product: CASSLAVEIAYNEQFF.

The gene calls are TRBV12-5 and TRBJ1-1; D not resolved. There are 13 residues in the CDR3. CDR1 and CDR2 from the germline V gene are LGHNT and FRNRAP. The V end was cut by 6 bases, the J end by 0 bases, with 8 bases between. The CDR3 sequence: CASGGGMNTEAFF. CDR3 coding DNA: TGTGCTAGTGGCGGAGGGATGAACACTGAAGCTTTCTTT. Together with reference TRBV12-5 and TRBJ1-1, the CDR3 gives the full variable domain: DARVTQTPRHKVTEMGQEVTMRCQPILGHNTVFWYRQTMMQGLELLAYFRNRAPLDDSGMPKDRFSAEMPDATLATLKIQPSEPRDSAVYFCASGGGMNTEAFFGQGTRLTVV.

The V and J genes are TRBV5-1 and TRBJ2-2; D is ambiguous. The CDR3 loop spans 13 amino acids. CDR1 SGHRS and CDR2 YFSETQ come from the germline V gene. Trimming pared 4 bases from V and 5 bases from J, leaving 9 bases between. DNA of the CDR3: TGCGCCAGCAGCGGCCCCTCAACCGGGGAGCTGTTTTTT. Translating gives CASSGPSTGELFF. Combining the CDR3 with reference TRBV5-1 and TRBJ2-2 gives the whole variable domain KAGVTQTPRYLIKTRGQQVTLSCSPISGHRSVSWYQQTPGQGLQFLFEYFSETQRNKGNFPGRFSGRQFSNSRSEMNVSTLELGDSALYLCASSGPSTGELFFGEGSRLTVL.

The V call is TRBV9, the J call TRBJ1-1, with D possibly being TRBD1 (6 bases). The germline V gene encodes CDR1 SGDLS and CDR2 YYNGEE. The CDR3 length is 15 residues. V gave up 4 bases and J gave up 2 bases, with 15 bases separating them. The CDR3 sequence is CASSPRTTGNTEAFF. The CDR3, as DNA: TGTGCCAGCAGCCCTCGAACGACAGGTAACACTGAAGCTTTCTTT.

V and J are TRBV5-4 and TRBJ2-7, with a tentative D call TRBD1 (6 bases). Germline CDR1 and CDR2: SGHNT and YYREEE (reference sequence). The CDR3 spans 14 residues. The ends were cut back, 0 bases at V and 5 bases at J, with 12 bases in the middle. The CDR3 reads CASSLGQDGNEQYF. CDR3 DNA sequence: TGTGCCAGCAGCTTGGGACAGGACGGGAACGAGCAGTACTTC.

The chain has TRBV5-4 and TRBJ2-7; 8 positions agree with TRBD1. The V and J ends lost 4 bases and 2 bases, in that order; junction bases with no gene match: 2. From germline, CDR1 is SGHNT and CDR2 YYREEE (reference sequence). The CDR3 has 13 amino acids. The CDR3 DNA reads TGTGCCAGCAGCATGGGACAGGCCTACGAGCAGTACTTC. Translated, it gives CASSMGQAYEQYF. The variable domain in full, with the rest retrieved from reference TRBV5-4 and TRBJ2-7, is ETGVTQSPTHLIKTRGQQVTLRCSSQSGHNTVSWYQQALGQGPQFIFQYYREEENGRGNFPPRFSGLQFPNYSSELNVNALELDDSALYLCASSMGQAYEQYFGPGTRLTVT.

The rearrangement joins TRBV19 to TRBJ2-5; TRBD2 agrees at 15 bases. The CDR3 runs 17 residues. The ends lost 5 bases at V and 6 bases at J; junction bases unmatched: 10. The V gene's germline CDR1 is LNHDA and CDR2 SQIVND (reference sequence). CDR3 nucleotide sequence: TGTGCCAGTAGTCCCATTGAGGGGACTAGCGGGGGGAAGACCCAGTACTTC. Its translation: CASSPIEGTSGGKTQYF.

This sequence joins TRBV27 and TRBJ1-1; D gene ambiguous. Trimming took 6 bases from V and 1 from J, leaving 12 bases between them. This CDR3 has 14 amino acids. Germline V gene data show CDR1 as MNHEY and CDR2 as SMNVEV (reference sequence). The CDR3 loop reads CASRPTEGNTEAFF. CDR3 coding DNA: TGTGCCAGCAGGCCCACAGAGGGGAACACTGAAGCTTTCTTT.

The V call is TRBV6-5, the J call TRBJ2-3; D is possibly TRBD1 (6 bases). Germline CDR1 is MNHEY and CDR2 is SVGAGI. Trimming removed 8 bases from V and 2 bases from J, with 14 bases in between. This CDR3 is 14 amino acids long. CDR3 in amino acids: CASHYRVSTDTQYF. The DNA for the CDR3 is TGTGCCAGCCATTACAGGGTTTCCACAGATACGCAGTATTTT.

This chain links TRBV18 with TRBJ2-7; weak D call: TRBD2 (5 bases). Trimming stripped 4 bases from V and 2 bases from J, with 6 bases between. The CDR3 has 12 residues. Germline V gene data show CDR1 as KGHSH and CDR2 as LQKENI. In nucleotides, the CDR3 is TGTGCCAGCTCACTCGGGACCTACGAGCAGTACTTC. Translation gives CASSLGTYEQYF.

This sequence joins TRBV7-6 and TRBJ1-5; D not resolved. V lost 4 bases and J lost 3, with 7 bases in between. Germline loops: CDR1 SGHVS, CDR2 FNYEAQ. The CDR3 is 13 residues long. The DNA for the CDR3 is TGTGCCAGCAGCTCGGGAATCAATCAGCCCCAGCATTTT. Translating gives CASSSGINQPQHF.

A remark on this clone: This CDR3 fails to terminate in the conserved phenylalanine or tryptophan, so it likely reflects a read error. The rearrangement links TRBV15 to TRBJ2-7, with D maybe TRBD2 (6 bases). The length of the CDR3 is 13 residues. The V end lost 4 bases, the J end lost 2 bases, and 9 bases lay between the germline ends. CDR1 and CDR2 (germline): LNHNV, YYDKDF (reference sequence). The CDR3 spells CATSMGEAYEQYA. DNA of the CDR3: TGTGCCACCAGCATGGGGGAGGCCTACGAGCAGTACGCC.

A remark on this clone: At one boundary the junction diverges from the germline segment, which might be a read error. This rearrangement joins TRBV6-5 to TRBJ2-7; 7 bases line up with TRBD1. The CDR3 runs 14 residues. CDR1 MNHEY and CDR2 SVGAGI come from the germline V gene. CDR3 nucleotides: TGTGCCAGCAGACTGGGACAGAACTCCAACGAGCAGTACTTC. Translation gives CASRLGQNSNEQYF.

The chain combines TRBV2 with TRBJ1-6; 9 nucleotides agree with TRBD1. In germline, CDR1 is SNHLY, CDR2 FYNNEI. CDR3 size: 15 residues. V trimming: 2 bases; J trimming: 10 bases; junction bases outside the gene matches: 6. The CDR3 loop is CASSETGGVRSPLHF. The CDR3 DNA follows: TGTGCCAGCAGTGAAACAGGGGGCGTGAGGTCACCCCTCCACTTT. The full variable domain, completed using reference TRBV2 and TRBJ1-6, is EPEVTQTPSHQVTQMGQEVILRCVPISNHLYFYWYRQILGQKVEFLVSFYNNEISEKSEIFDDQFSVERPDGSNFTLKIRSTKLEDSAMYFCASSETGGVRSPLHFGNGTRLTVT.

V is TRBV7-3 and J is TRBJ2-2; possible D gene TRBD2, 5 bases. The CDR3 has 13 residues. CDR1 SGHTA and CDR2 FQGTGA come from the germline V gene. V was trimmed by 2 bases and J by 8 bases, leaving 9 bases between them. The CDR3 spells CASSLGSGGELFF. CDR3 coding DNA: TGTGCCAGCAGCTTAGGATCGGGAGGGGAGCTGTTTTTT.